Given below is one TCR beta chain in context. These data belong to a study of blood T cell repertoires in COVID-19. Authors' data handling: Reference gene primer amplification in the assay estimated nucleated cell counts. Produced via immunoSEQ multiplex PCR; TCRdb's table is partial and in-frame only. The V and J calls and clone size are taken from that table; D and trimming were inferred from the DNA. The repertoire includes hundreds of thousands of clones, more than 75% of them detected once, and around 4.5% sits in the top ten. CDR3 length: 16 residues. Per the germline V gene, CDR1 is SGHRS and CDR2 is YFSETQ. V was clipped by 0 bases and J by 3 bases, with 15 bases between them. Participant ages covered about 18 to 89 years across around 25 US areas.

The rearrangement uses TRBV5-1 and TRBJ2-5, with a tentative D call TRBD2 (6 bases). This sequence originates from a young man with acute COVID-19. What was sequenced was PBMCs or T cells enriched from blood (not recorded which). The CDR3 bases are TGCGCCAGCAGCTTGGCCGGAGGAGGGTATGAAGAGACCCAGTACTTC. As protein: CASSLAGGGYEETQYF.